This TCR beta chain was retrieved from a study of T cell responses to AZD1222 COVID-19 vaccine. Study results and caveats: Regions 160-218 and 743-854 held dominance among vaccine-associated CD4 TCRs, which spanned spike. Donors were largely white British and mainly female; clonal diversity was possibly underestimated.

Using immunoSEQ multiplex PCR, the repertoire was profiled, and TCRdb retains in-frame clones only, with some absent. Among around 96,000 clones, around nine tenths were seen once, and the ten largest hold approximately 2.8%. On this clone: The antigen is unknown.

The TCR sequence derives from an adult in good health. The starting material was peripheral blood, obtained on day 0 of AZD1222 vaccination.

CDR3 sequence: CASSLTGQIPEAFF. CDR3 coding DNA: TGTGCCAGCAGCCTCACTGGACAGATTCCTGAAGCTTTCTTT. V usage is TRBV3-1 (or the pseudogene TRBV3-2) and J usage is TRBJ1-1; D is possibly TRBD1 (6 bases). Trimming took off 4 bases at V and 6 bases at J, with 15 bases between the two ends. Germline assignment: CDR1 LGHDT and CDR2 YNNKEL (reference sequence). This CDR3 is 14 amino acids long.